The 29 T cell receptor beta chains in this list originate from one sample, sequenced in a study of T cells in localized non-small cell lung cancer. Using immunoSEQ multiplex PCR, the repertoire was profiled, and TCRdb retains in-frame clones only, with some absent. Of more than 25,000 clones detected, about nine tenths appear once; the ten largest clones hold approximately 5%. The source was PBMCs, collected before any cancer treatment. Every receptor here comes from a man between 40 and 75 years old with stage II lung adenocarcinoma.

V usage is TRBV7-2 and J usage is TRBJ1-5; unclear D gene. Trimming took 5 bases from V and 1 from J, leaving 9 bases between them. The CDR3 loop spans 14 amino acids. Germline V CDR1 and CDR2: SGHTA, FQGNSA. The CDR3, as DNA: TGTGCCAGCAGCACTACCCCAAGCAATCAGCCCCAGCATTTT. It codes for CASSTTPSNQPQHF.

Here the CDR3 reads CASRKAPNTEAFF. In nucleotides, the CDR3 is TGTGCCAGCAGGAAGGCCCCGAACACTGAAGCTTTCTTT. The chain carries TRBV6-9 and TRBJ1-1; D not certain. This CDR3 has 13 amino acids. V shed 6 bases and J shed 1 base, with 9 bases lying between them. Per the germline V gene, CDR1 is MNHGY and CDR2 is SVAAGI.

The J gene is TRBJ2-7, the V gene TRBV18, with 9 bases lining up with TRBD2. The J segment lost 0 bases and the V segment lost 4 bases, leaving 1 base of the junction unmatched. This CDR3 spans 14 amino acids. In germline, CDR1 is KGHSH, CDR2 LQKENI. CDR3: CASSLSGGSYEQYF. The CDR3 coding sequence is TGTGCCAGCTCACTTAGCGGGGGCTCCTACGAGCAGTACTTC.

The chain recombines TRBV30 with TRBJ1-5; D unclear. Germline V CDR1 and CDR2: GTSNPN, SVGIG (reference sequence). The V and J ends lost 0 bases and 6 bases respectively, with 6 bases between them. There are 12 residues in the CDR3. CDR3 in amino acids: CAWSVQSQPQHF. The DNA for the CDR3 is TGTGCCTGGAGTGTACAGAGTCAGCCCCAGCATTTT.

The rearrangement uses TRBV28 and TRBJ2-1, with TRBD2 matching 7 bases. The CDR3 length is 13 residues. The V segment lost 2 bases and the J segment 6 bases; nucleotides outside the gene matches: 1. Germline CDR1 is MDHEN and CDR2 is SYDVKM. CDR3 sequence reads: CASSLGGGNEQFF. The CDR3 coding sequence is TGTGCCAGCAGTTTAGGGGGGGGCAATGAGCAGTTCTTC.

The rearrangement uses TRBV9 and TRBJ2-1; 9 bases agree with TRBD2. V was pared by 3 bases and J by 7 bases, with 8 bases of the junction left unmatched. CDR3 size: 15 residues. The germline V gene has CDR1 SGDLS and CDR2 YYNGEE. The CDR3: CASSGTSGPENEQFF. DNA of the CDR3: TGTGCCAGCAGCGGTACTAGCGGGCCGGAGAATGAGCAGTTCTTC. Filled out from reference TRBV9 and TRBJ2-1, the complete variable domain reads DSGVTQTPKHLITATGQRVTLRCSPRSGDLSVYWYQQSLDQGLQFLIQYYNGEERAKGNILERFSAQQFPDLHSELNLSSLELGDSALYFCASSGTSGPENEQFFGPGTRLTVL.

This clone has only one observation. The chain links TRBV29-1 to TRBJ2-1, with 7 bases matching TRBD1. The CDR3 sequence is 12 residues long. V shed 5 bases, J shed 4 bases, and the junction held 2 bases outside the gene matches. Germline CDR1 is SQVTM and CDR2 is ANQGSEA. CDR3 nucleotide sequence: TGCAGCGTTACAGGGGAGTACAATGAGCAGTTCTTC. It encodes CSVTGEYNEQFF.

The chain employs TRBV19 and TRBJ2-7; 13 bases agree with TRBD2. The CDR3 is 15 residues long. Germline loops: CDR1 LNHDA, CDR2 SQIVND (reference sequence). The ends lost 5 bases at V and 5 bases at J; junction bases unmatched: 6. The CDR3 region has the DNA TGTGCCAGTAGTCTCACTAGCGGGAGGGCCAACGAGCAGTACTTC. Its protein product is CASSLTSGRANEQYF.

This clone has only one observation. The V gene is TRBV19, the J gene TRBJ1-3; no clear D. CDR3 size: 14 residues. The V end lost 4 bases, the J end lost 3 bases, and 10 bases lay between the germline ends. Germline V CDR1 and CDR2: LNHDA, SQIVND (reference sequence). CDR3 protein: CASSTSFGGNTIYF. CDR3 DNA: TGTGCCAGTAGTACCTCCTTTGGTGGAAACACCATATATTTT.

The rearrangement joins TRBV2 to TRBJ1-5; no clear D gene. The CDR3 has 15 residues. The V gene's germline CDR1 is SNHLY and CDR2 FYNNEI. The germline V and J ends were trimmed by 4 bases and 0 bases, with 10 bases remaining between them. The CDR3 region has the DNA TGTGCCAGCAGTGTTGTGGGATTTAGCAATCAGCCCCAGCATTTT. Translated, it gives CASSVVGFSNQPQHF.

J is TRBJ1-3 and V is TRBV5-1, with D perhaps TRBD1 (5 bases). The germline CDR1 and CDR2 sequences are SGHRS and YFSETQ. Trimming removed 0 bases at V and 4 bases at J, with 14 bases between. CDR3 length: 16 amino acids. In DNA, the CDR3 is TGCGCCAGCAGCTTGGTAGCGCAGGGTCTGGGAAACACCATATATTTT. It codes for CASSLVAQGLGNTIYF.

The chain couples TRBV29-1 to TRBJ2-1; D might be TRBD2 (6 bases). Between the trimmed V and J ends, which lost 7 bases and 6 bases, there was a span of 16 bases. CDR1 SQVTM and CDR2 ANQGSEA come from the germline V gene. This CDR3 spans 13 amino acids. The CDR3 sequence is CSASPGGSNEQFF. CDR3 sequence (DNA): TGCAGCGCATCACCCGGAGGGAGCAATGAGCAGTTCTTC.

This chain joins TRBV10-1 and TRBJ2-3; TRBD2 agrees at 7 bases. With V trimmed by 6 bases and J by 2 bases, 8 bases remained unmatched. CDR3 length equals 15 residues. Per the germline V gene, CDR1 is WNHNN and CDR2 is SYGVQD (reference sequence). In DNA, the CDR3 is TGCGCCAGCAGGGGGGGGACCCACCACACAGATACGCAGTATTTT. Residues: CASRGGTHHTDTQYF.

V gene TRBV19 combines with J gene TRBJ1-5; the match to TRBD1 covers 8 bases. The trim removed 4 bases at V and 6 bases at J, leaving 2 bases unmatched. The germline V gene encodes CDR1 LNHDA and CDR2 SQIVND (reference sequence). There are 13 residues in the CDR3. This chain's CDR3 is CASSRDRFQPQHF. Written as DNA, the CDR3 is TGTGCCAGTAGTAGGGACAGGTTTCAGCCCCAGCATTTT. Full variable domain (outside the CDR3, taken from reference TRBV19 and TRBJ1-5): DGGITQSPKYLFRKEGQNVTLSCEQNLNHDAMYWYRQDPGQGLRLIYYSQIVNDFQKGDIAEGYSVSREKKESFPLTVTSAQKNPTAFYLCASSRDRFQPQHFGDGTRLSIL.

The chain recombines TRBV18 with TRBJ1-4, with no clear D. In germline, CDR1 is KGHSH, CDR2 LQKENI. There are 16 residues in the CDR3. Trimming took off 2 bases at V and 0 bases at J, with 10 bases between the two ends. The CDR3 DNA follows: TGTGCCAGCTCACCAGTTTCGAGCGCAACTAATGAAAAACTGTTTTTT. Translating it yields CASSPVSSATNEKLFF.

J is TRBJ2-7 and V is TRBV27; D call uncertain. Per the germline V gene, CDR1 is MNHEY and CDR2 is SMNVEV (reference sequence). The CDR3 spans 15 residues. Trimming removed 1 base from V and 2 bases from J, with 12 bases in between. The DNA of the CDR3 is TGTGCCAGCAGTTTATTCGCTAGTCAAACCTACGAGCAGTACTTC. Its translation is CASSLFASQTYEQYF.

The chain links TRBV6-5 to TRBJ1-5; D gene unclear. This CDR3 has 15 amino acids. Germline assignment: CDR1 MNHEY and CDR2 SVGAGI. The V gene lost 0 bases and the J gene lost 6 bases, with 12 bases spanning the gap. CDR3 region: CASSYSPSWGQPQHF. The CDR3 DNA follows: TGTGCCAGCAGTTACTCACCTTCCTGGGGTCAGCCCCAGCATTTT.

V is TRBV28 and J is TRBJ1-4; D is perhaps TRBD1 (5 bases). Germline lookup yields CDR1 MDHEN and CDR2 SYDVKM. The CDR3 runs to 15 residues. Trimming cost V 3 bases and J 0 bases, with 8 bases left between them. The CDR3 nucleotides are TGTGCCAGCAGTTTGCAGGGATCAACTAATGAAAAACTGTTTTTT. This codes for CASSLQGSTNEKLFF.

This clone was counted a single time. For the CDR3, the DNA is TGTGCCAGCAGCCCCTCTGGGGCCAACGTCCTGACTTTC. Its translation is CASSPSGANVLTF. The chain recombines TRBV5-6 with TRBJ2-6, with unresolved D. CDR1 and CDR2 from the germline V gene are SGHDT and YYEEEE. The CDR3 contains 13 residues. V was cut by 4 bases and J by 0 bases, with 2 bases left in between.

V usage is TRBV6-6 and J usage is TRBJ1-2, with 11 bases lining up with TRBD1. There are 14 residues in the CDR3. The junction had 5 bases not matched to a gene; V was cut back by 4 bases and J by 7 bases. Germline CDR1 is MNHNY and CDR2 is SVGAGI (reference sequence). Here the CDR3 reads CASSFGQGASGYTF. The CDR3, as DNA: TGTGCCAGCAGTTTCGGACAGGGGGCCAGTGGCTACACCTTC.

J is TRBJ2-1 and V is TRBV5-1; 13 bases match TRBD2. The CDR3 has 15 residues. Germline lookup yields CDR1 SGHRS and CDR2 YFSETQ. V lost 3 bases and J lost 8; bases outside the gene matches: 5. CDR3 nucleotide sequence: TGCGCCAGCAGCTACACTAGCGGGAGGGCCGATGAGCAGTTCTTC. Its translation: CASSYTSGRADEQFF.

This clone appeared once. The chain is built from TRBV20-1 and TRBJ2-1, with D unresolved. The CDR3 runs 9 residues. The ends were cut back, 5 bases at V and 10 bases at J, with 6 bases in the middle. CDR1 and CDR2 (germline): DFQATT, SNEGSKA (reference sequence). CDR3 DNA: TGCAGTGCTTACGCGGAGCAGTTCTTC. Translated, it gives CSAYAEQFF.

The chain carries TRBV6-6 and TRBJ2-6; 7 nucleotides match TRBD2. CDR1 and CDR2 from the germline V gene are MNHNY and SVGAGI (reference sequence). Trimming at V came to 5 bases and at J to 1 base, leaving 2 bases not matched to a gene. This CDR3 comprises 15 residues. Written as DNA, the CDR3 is TGTGCCAGCAGTAACGGGGGGTCTGGGGCCAACGTCCTGACTTTC. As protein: CASSNGGSGANVLTF.

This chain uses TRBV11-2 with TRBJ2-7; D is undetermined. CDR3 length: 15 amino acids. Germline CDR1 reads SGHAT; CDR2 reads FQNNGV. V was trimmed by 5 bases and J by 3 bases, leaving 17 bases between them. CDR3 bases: TGTGCCAGCAGCCTGAGAGAGCTGCCAGGCTACGAGCAGTACTTC. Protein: CASSLRELPGYEQYF.

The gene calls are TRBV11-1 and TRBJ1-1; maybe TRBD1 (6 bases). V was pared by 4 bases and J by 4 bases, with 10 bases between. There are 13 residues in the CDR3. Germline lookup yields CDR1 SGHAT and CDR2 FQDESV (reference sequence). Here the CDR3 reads CASSSTGLTEAFF. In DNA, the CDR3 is TGTGCCAGCAGCTCGACAGGTCTCACTGAAGCTTTCTTT.

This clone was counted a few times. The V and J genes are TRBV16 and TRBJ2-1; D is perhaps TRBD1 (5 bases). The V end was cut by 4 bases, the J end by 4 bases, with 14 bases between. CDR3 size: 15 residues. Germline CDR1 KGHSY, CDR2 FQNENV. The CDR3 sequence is CASSLWQGRYNEQFF. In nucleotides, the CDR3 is TGTGCCAGCAGCCTGTGGCAGGGTAGATACAATGAGCAGTTCTTC.

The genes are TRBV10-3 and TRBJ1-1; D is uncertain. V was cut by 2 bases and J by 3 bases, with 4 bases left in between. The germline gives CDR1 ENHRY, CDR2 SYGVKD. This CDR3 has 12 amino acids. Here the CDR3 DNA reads TGTGCCATCAGTGAGCCGTACACTGAAGCTTTCTTT. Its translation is CAISEPYTEAFF.

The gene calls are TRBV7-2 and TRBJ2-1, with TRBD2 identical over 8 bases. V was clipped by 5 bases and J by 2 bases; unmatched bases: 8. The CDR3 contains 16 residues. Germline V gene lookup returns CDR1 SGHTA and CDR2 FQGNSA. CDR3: CASSLQAGVAYNEQFF. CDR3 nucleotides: TGTGCCAGCAGCCTTCAAGCGGGAGTCGCCTACAATGAGCAGTTCTTC.

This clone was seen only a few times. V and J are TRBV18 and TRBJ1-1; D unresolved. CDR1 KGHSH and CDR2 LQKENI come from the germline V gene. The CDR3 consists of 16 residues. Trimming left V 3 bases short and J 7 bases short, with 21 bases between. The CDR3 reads CASSPLRGLGIDEAFF. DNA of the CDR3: TGTGCCAGCTCACCCCTTCGCGGCCTCGGGATTGATGAAGCTTTCTTT.